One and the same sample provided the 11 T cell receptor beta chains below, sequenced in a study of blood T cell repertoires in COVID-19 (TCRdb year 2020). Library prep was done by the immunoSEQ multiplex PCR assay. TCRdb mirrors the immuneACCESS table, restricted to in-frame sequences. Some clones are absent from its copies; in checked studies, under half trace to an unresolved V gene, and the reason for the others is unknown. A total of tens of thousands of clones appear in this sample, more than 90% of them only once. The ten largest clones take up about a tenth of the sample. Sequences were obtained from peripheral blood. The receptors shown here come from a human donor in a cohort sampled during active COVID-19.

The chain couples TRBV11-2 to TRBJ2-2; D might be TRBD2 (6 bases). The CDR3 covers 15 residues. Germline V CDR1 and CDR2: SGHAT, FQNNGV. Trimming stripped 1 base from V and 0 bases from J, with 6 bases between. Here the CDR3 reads CASSLAGANTGELFF. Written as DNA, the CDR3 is TGTGCCAGCAGCTTAGCGGGAGCGAACACCGGGGAGCTGTTTTTT. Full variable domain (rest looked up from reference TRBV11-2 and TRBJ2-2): EAGVAQSPRYKIIEKRQSVAFWCNPISGHATLYWYQQILGQGPKLLIQFQNNGVVDDSQLPKDRFSAERLKGVDSTLKIQPAKLEDSAVYLCASSLAGANTGELFFGEGSRLTVL.

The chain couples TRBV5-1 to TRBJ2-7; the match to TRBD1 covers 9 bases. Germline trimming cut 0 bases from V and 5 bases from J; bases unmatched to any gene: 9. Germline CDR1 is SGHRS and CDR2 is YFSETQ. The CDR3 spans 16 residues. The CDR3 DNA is TGCGCCAGCAGCTTGGCCCCCGGGACAGGGCCTGACGAGCAGTACTTC. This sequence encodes CASSLAPGTGPDEQYF.

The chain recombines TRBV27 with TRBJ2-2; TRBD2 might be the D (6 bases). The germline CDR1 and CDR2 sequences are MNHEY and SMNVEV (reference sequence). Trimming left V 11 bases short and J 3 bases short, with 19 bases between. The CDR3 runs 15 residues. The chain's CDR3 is CAAPLCGAHTGELFF. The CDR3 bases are TGTGCCGCCCCTCTCTGCGGGGCCCACACCGGGGAGCTGTTTTTT.

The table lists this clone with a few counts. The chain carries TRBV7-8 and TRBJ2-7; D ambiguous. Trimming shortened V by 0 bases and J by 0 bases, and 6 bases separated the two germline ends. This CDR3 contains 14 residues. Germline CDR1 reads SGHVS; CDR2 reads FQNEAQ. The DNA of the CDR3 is TGTGCCAGCAGCTTAGCGTCCGTCTCCTACGAGCAGTACTTC. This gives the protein CASSLASVSYEQYF.

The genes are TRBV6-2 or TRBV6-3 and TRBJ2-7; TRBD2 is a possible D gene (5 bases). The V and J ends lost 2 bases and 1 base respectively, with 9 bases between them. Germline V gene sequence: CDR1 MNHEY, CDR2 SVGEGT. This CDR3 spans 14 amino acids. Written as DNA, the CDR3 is TGTGCCAGCAGTTACGGGAGCAAGTCCTACGAGCAGTACTTC. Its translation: CASSYGSKSYEQYF.

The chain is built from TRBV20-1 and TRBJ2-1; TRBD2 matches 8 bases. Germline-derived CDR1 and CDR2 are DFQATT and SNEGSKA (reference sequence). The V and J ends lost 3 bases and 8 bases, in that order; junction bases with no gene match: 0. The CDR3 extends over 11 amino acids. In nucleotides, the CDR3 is TGCAGTGCTAGCGGGAGGGATGAGCAGTTCTTC. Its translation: CSASGRDEQFF.

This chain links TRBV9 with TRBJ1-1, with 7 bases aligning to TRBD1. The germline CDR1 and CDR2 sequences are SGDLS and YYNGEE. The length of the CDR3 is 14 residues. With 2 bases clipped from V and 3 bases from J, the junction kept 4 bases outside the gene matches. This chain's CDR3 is CASSVGTADTEAFF. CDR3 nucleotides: TGTGCCAGCAGCGTGGGGACAGCGGACACTGAAGCTTTCTTT.

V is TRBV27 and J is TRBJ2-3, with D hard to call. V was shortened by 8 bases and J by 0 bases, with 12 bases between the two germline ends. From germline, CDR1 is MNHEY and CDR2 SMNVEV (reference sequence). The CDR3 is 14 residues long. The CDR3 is CASGRKTSTDTQYF. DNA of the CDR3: TGTGCCAGCGGGCGTAAGACGAGCACAGATACGCAGTATTTT.

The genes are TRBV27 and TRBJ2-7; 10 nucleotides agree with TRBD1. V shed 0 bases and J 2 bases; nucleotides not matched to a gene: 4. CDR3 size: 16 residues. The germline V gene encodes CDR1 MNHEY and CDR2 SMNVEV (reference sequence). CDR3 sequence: CASSLSAGQGTYEQYF. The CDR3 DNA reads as TGTGCCAGCAGTTTATCGGCGGGACAGGGGACCTACGAGCAGTACTTC.

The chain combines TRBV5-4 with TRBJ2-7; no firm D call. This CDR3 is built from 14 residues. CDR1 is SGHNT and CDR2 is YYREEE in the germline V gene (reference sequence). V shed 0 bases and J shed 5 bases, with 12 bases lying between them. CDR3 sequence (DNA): TGTGCCAGCAGCTTGGAGGCAGGTGAAAACGAGCAGTACTTC. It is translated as CASSLEAGENEQYF.

CDR3 coding DNA: TGTGCCAGCAGCTTATACGGGGATGAGCAGTTCTTC. It encodes CASSLYGDEQFF. The chain has TRBV7-6 and TRBJ2-1; D perhaps matches TRBD2 (5 bases). The CDR3 runs to 12 residues. The ends were cut back, 2 bases at V and 8 bases at J, with 7 bases in the middle. The germline CDR1 and CDR2 sequences are SGHVS and FNYEAQ.